Sequencing of this T cell receptor (beta chain) was carried out in a study of shared clonotypes between healthy human individuals. As to this clone: Its target is unknown.

Naive CD8 cells, CD45RO-negative and positively selected for CCR7, excluded terminally differentiated effector memory CD45RA+ cells. The J segment lost 1 base and the V segment lost 5 bases, leaving 8 bases of the junction unmatched. CDR1 and CDR2 (germline): SGHVS, FQNEAQ. This CDR3 comprises 17 residues. The study ran the assay at deep level. The method was immunoSEQ multiplex PCR; TCRdb's version includes in-frame clones alone and lacks a portion of them. This sample has hundreds of thousands of clones, with about 95% found just once. Findings and caveats of the study: Investigators expected sequencing depth to affect clonotype sharing among donors.

The genes are TRBV7-8 and TRBJ2-5; 12 bases fit TRBD2. Specimen: naive CD8+ T cells sorted from blood. The source of this sequence is a woman aged 30 to 39 in good health. CDR3 bases: TGTGCCAGCAGCCGCGGGACTAGCGGGTCGTCCCAAGAGACCCAGTACTTC. Protein sequence: CASSRGTSGSSQETQYF.